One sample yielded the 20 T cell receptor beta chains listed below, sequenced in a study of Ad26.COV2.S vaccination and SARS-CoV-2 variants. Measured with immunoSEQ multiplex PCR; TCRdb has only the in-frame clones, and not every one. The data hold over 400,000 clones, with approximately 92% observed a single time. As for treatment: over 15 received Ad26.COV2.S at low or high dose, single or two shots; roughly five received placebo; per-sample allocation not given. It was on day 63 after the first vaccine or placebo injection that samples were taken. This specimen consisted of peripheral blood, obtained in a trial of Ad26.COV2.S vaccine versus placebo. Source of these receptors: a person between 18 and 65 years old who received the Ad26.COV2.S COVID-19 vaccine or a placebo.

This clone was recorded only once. This chain's CDR3 is CASTRSGRASRVTDTQYF. Here the CDR3 DNA reads TGTGCCAGCACCCGTAGCGGGAGGGCGAGTAGAGTCACAGATACGCAGTATTTT. V and J are TRBV2 and TRBJ2-3; 11 positions match TRBD2. The length of the CDR3 is 18 residues. Germline lookup yields CDR1 SNHLY and CDR2 FYNNEI. Trimming removed 7 bases from V and 2 bases from J; junction bases left unmatched: 14.

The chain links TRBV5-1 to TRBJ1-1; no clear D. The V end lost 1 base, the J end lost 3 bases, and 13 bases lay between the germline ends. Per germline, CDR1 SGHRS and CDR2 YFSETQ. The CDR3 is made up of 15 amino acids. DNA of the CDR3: TGCGCCAGCAGCTTGCTAGGACCTACGGACACTGAAGCTTTCTTT. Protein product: CASSLLGPTDTEAFF. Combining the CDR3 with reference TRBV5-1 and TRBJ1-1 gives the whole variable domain KAGVTQTPRYLIKTRGQQVTLSCSPISGHRSVSWYQQTPGQGLQFLFEYFSETQRNKGNFPGRFSGRQFSNSRSEMNVSTLELGDSALYLCASSLLGPTDTEAFFGQGTRLTVV.

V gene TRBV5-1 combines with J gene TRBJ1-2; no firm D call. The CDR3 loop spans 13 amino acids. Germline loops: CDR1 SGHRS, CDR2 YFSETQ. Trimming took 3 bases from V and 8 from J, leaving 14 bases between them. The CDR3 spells CASSSTVPRGYTF. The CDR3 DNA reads TGCGCCAGCAGCTCGACGGTGCCTAGGGGCTACACCTTC.

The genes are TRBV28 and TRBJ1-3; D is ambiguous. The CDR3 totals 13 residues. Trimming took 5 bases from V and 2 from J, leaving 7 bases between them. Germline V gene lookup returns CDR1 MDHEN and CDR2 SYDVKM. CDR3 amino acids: CASSRYAGNTIYF. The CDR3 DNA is TGTGCCAGCAGTCGCTACGCTGGAAACACCATATATTTT.

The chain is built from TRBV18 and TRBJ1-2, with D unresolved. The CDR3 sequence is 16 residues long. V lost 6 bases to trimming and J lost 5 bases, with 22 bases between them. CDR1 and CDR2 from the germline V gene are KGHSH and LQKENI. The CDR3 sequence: CASSSGRPGSSYGYTF. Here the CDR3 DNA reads TGTGCCAGCTCCTCCGGGCGGCCGGGCTCCTCTTATGGCTACACCTTC.

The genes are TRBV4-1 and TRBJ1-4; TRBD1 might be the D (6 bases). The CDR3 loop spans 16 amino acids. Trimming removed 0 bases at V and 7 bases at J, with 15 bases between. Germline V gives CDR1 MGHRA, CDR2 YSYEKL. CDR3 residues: CASSQDQGSVTEKLFF. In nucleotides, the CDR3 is TGCGCCAGCAGCCAAGATCAGGGGAGCGTTACTGAAAAACTGTTTTTT.

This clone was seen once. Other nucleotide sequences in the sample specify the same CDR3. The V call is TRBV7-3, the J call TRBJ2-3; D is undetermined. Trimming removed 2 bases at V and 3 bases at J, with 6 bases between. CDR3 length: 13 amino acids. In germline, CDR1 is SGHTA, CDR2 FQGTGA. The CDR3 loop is CASSLPPTDTQYF. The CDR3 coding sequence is TGTGCCAGCAGCTTACCACCGACAGATACGCAGTATTTT.

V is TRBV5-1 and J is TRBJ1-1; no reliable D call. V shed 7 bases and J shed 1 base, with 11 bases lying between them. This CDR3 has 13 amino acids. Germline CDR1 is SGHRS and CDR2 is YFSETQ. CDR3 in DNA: TGCGCCAGCCGGACGGCTAGGAACACTGAAGCTTTCTTT. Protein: CASRTARNTEAFF.

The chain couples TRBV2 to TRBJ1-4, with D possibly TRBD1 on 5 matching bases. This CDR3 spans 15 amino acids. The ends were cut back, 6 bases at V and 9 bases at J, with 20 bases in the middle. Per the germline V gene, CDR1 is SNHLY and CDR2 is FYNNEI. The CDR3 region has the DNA TGTGCCAGCAGCCCCCATATGGGGGTCGGGAAAAAACTGTTTTTT. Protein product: CASSPHMGVGKKLFF. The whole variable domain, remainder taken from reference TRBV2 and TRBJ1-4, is EPEVTQTPSHQVTQMGQEVILRCVPISNHLYFYWYRQILGQKVEFLVSFYNNEISEKSEIFDDQFSVERPDGSNFTLKIRSTKLEDSAMYFCASSPHMGVGKKLFFGSGTQLSVL.

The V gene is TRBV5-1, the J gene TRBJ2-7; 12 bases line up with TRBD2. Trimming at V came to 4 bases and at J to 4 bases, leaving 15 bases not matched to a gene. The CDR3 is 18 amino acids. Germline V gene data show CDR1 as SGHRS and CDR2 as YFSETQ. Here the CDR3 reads CASSKWTSGVTNPYEQYV. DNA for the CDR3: TGCGCCAGCAGCAAATGGACTAGCGGGGTAACCAATCCTTACGAGCAGTACGTC.

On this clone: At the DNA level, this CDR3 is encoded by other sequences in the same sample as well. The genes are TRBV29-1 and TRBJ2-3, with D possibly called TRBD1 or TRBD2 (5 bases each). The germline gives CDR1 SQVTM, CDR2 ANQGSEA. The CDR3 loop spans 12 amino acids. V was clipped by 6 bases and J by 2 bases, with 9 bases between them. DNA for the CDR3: TGCAGCGTCGGGGCCGCCACAGATACGCAGTATTTT. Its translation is CSVGAATDTQYF.

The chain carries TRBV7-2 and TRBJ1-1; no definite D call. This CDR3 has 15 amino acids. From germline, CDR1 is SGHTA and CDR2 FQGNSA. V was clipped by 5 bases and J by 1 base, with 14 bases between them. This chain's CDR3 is CASSMDGFGNTEAFF. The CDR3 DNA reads TGTGCCAGCAGCATGGACGGCTTTGGGAACACTGAAGCTTTCTTT.

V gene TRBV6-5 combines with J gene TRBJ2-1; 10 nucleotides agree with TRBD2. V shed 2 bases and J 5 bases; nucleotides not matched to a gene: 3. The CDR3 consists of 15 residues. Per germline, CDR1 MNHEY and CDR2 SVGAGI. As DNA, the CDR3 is TGTGCCAGCAGTTACCCTAGCGGGAGTAACAATGAGCAGTTCTTC. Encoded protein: CASSYPSGSNNEQFF.

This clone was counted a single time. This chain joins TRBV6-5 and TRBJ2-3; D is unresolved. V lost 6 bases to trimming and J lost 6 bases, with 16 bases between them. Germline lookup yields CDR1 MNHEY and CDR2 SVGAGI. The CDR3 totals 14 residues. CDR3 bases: TGTGCCAGCAGGACGGACGCGAGTCAGGATACGCAGTATTTT. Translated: CASRTDASQDTQYF.

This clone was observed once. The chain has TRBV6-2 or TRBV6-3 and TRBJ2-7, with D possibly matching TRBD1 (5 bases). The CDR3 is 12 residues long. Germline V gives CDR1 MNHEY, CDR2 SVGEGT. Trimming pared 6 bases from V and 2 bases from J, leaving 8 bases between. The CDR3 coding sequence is TGTGCCAGCAGCTCGACAGCCTACGAGCAGTACTTC. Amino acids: CASSSTAYEQYF.

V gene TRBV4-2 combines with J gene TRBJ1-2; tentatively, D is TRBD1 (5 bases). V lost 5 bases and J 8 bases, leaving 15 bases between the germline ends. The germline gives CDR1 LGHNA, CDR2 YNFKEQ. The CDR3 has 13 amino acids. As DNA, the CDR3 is TGTGCCAGCAGCGATTGGGACCGGGAGGGCTACACCTTC. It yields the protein CASSDWDREGYTF.

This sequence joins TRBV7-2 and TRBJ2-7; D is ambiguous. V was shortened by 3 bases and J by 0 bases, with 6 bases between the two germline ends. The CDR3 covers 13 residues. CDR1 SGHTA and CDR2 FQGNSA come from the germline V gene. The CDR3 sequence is CASSLPPSYEQYV. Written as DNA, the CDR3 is TGTGCCAGCAGCTTGCCCCCCTCCTACGAGCAGTACGTC.

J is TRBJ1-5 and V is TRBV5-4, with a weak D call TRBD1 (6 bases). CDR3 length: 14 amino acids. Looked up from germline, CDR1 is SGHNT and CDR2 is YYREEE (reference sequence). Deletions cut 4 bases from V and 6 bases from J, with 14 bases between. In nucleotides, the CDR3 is TGTGCCAGCAGCCCCGGGGCAGGGGTTCAGCCCCAGCATTTT. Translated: CASSPGAGVQPQHF.

DNA of the CDR3: TGTGCCAGCTCACCCCGCGTGGATGAAAAACTGTTTTTT. Its translation is CASSPRVDEKLFF. The V and J genes are TRBV18 and TRBJ1-4; D remains unclear. The ends were cut back, 3 bases at V and 6 bases at J, with 8 bases in the middle. The germline gives CDR1 KGHSH, CDR2 LQKENI. The CDR3 has 13 residues.

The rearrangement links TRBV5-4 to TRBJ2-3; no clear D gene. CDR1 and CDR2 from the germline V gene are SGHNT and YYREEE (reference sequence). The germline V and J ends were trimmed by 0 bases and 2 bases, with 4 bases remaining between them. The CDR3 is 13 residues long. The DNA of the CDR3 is TGTGCCAGCAGCTTGGGTCTCACAGATACGCAGTATTTT. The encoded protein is CASSLGLTDTQYF.